This record concerns one TCR beta chain sequence. The antigen is not known. Method: immunoSEQ multiplex PCR; TCRdb's copy keeps in-frame clones and lacks some. This table has about 130,000 clones, 70% to 90% appearing once. The data originate from a study of T cell responses to AZD1222 COVID-19 vaccine. Findings of the study overall: Among those given AZD1222, only six were seropositive at baseline.

Germline V gives CDR1 GTSNPN, CDR2 SVGIG (reference sequence). This CDR3 comprises 14 residues. Between the trimmed V and J ends, which lost 0 bases and 3 bases, there was a span of 9 bases. This receptor was taken from an adult who received the AZD1222 COVID-19 vaccine. The rearrangement links TRBV30 to TRBJ1-3, with D hard to call. The material was peripheral blood, obtained 28 days after the second AZD1222 dose. Here the CDR3 reads CAWSVSRIGNTIYF. The CDR3 DNA follows: TGTGCCTGGAGTGTTTCAAGGATTGGAAACACCATATATTTT.